The 10 T cell receptor beta chains given below trace back to one sample, sequenced in a study of CD8 T cells in Susac syndrome. Random hexamers served to reverse transcribe roughly 0.45 to 1 ug RNA. From the immunoSEQ multiplex PCR reads, TCRdb called clonotypes with MiXCR, one entry per CDR3 protein. This sample has around 140,000 distinct CDR3 sequences, with 85% to 95% found just once. Sequenced: CD4+ T cells from PBMCs. The source is a human donor with Susac syndrome.

This chain joins TRBV5-1 and TRBJ2-1; 11 bases align to TRBD2. The germline V gene encodes CDR1 SGHRS and CDR2 YFSETQ. The CDR3 spans 15 residues. Unmatched junction bases numbered 4, after V lost 1 base and J lost 7 bases. This CDR3 reads CASSLTSGGRNEQFF. The DNA of the CDR3 is TGCGCCAGCAGCTTGACTAGCGGGGGAAGGAATGAGCAGTTCTTC.

J is TRBJ2-1 and V is TRBV19; D may correspond to TRBD1 or TRBD2 (5 bases each). CDR1 is LNHDA, CDR2 SQIVND, per germline (reference sequence). V was pared by 5 bases and J by 5 bases, with 16 bases between. CDR3 length: 15 residues. The CDR3 nucleotides read TGTGCCAGTAGTTCCCCGCGGCTGGGGGACAATGAGCAGTTCTTC. Its protein is CASSSPRLGDNEQFF.

For the CDR3, the DNA is TGTGCCTGGAGTGGCCGGGACGAGCAGTACTTC. As protein: CAWSGRDEQYF. The rearrangement links TRBV30 to TRBJ2-7, with no clear D. This CDR3 comprises 11 residues. V shed 1 base and J shed 5 bases, with 6 bases lying between them. The germline V gene has CDR1 GTSNPN and CDR2 SVGIG (reference sequence). The whole variable domain, remainder taken from reference TRBV30 and TRBJ2-7, is SQTIHQWPATLVQPVGSPLSLECTVEGTSNPNLYWYRQAAGRGLQLLFYSVGIGQISSEVPQNLSASRPQDRQFILSSKKLLLSDSGFYLCAWSGRDEQYFGPGTRLTVT.

This sequence joins TRBV3-1 and TRBJ2-1, with no clear D. Per germline, CDR1 LGHDT and CDR2 YNNKEL (reference sequence). Trimming took off 1 base at V and 4 bases at J, with 11 bases between the two ends. The CDR3 sequence is 15 residues long. The CDR3 region has the DNA TGTGCCAGCAGCCAAGGACTGACTCCGTACAATGAGCAGTTCTTC. It codes for CASSQGLTPYNEQFF.

The chain joins TRBV29-1 to TRBJ1-2; maybe TRBD1 (6 bases). Between the trimmed V and J ends, which lost 6 bases and 8 bases, there was a span of 13 bases. The CDR3 runs to 11 residues. From germline, CDR1 is SQVTM and CDR2 ANQGSEA. CDR3 residues: CSVQQGQGYTF. The CDR3 DNA reads TGCAGCGTGCAACAGGGTCAAGGCTACACCTTC.

V usage is TRBV7-8 and J usage is TRBJ2-3; the match to TRBD1 covers 7 bases. After removal of 5 bases from V and 5 bases from J, the junction contained 13 bases not matched to a gene. There are 16 residues in the CDR3. The germline V gene encodes CDR1 SGHVS and CDR2 FQNEAQ. The DNA of the CDR3 is TGTGCCAGCAGCCGGACAAGGACAGGCGCGGTAGATACGCAGTATTTT. Translated: CASSRTRTGAVDTQYF.

This clonotype was counted a few times. The chain couples TRBV29-1 to TRBJ2-3, with 12 bases that match TRBD2. V shed 1 base, J shed 6 bases, and the junction held 5 bases outside the gene matches. Germline CDR1 reads SQVTM; CDR2 reads ANQGSEA. This CDR3 is built from 15 residues. The CDR3 DNA reads as TGCAGCGTTGAAGGTACTAGCGGGGGGTCGGATACGCAGTATTTT. Residues: CSVEGTSGGSDTQYF.

This clonotype was counted a few times. The rearrangement links TRBV7-2 to TRBJ2-5, with 7 bases identical to TRBD2. Germline V gene data show CDR1 as SGHTA and CDR2 as FQGNSA. The CDR3 spans 15 residues. V shed 4 bases, J shed 5 bases, and the junction held 10 bases outside the gene matches. The CDR3 coding sequence is TGTGCCAGCAGCTCACAAATCGGGGGGAGGGAGACCCAGTACTTC. Protein sequence: CASSSQIGGRETQYF.

The rearrangement links TRBV11-1 to TRBJ2-7, with D unresolved. Per germline, CDR1 SGHAT and CDR2 FQDESV (reference sequence). Trimming removed 2 bases at V and 2 bases at J, with 7 bases between. The CDR3 covers 13 residues. In nucleotides, the CDR3 is TGTGCCAGCAGCTTACAGGATGCCTACGAGCAGTACTTC. This translates into CASSLQDAYEQYF.

A remark on this clonotype: It is likely a read error, because the conserved phenylalanine at the end of the CDR3 is missing. The limits of the CDR3 on the DNA are not certain, so only TCRdb's listed CDR3 is given. The rearrangement uses TRBV12-3 or TRBV12-4 and TRBJ2-5; the table names TRBD1, a call not compared with the DNA. A total of 11 residues make up the CDR3, ends included. The CDR3 reads CASSHGTELYI.